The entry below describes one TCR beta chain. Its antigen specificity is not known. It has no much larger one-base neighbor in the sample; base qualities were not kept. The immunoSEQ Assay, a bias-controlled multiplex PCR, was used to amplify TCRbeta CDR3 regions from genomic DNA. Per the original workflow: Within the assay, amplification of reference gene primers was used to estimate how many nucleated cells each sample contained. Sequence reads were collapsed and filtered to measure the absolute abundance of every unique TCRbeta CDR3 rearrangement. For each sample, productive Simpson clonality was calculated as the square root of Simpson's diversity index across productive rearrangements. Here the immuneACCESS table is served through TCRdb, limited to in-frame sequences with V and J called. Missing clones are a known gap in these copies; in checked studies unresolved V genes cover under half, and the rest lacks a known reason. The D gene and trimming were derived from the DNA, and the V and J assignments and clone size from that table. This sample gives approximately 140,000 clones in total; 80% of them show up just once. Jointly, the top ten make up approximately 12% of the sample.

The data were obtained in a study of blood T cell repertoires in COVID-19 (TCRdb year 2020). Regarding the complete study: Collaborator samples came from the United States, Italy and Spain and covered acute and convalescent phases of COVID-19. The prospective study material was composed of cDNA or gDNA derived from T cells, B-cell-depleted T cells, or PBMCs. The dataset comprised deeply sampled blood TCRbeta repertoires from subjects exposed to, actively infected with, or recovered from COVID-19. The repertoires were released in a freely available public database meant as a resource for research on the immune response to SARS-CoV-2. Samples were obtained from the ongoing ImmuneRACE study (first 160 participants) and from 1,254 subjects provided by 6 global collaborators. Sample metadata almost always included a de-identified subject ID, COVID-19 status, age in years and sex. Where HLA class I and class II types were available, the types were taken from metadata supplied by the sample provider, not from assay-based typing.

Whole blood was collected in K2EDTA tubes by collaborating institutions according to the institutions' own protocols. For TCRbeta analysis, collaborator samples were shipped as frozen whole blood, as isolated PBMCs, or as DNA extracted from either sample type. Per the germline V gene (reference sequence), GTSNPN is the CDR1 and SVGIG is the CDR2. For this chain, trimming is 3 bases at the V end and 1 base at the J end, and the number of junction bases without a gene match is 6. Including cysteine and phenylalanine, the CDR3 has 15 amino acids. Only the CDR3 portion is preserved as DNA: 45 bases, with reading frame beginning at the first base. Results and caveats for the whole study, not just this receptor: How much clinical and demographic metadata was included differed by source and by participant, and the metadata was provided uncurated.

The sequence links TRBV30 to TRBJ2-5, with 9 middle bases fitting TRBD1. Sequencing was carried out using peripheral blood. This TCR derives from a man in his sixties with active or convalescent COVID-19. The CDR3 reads CAWRKQGAVQETQYF. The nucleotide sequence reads TGTGCCTGGAGGAAACAGGGGGCAGTCCAAGAGACCCAGTACTTC.